Listed here are 30 T cell receptor beta chains from one sample, sequenced in a study of regulatory T cells in long-lasting Graves disease. Time point given: newly diagnosed GD, antithyroid drugs for less than 3 months. From RNA extracted from PBMCs, the TCR library was made. Arm-PCR of CDR3 regions with iRepertoire HTBI primers generated TCR beta libraries. One entry per CDR3 protein results from TCRdb running MiXCR on the multiplex PCR reads. The repertoire consists of fewer than 500,000 distinct CDR3 sequences, with about 16% occurring once and the leading ten covering about 12%. The data were also submitted as part of a second study, on T cells in Graves' hyperthyroidism and ophthalmopathy.

The starting material was peripheral blood mononuclear cells (PBMCs), obtained at new diagnosis, from a patient treated with antithyroid drugs. Every receptor here comes from a middle-aged man with Graves disease.

This clonotype was counted at least ten times. The chain recombines TRBV4-1 with TRBJ2-2, with D unresolved. Looked up from germline, CDR1 is MGHRA and CDR2 is YSYEKL. This CDR3 comprises 14 residues. V was shortened by 2 bases and J by 2 bases, with 6 bases between the two germline ends. CDR3 nucleotide sequence: TGCGCCAGCAGCCAACGACTTAACACCGGGGAGCTGTTTTTT. Amino acids: CASSQRLNTGELFF.

A word on this clonotype: This may be a read error: a much more frequent sequence differs by one nucleotide. The V call is TRBV2, the J call TRBJ1-5; a possible D gene is TRBD1 (5 bases). The CDR3 is 18 residues long. Germline CDR1 SNHLY, CDR2 FYNNEI. V lost 6 bases, J lost 2 bases, and 23 bases lay in between. The CDR3 DNA sequence: TGTGCCAGCAGGGGGGGGTCGCTGATTCGGTCGGGCAATCAGCCCCAGCATTTT. Encoded protein: CASRGGSLIRSGNQPQHF.

This clonotype was recorded many times. V and J are TRBV30 and TRBJ2-7, with 7 bases matching TRBD1. The CDR3 is 14 residues long. The junction had 8 bases not matched to a gene; V was cut back by 0 bases and J by 6 bases. CDR1 is GTSNPN and CDR2 is SVGIG in the germline V gene (reference sequence). CDR3 region: CAWSVTGATGEQYF. In nucleotides, the CDR3 is TGTGCCTGGAGTGTAACAGGGGCTACTGGCGAGCAGTACTTC.

This clonotype was seen at least ten times. The chain couples TRBV12-3 or TRBV12-4 to TRBJ1-1; TRBD1 aligns across 8 bases. The CDR3 length is 17 residues. Germline trimming cut 3 bases from V and 4 bases from J; bases unmatched to any gene: 13. CDR3 region: CASSFPRQGATGTEAFF. In DNA, the CDR3 is TGTGCCAGCAGTTTCCCCCGGCAGGGGGCTACGGGCACTGAAGCTTTCTTT.

This clonotype was observed once. The V gene is TRBV20-1, the J gene TRBJ1-1; no firm D call. Germline V gives CDR1 DFQATT, CDR2 SNEGSKA (reference sequence). The CDR3 loop spans 11 amino acids. Trimming shortened V by 2 bases and J by 4 bases, and 5 bases separated the two germline ends. The CDR3 region is CSARQVTEAFF. The CDR3 DNA is TGCAGTGCTAGACAGGTCACTGAAGCTTTCTTT.

Many counts were recorded for this clonotype. The chain recombines TRBV11-3 with TRBJ2-1; 7 bases are shared with TRBD2. The germline gives CDR1 SGHNT, CDR2 YENEEA. The V gene end was trimmed by 5 bases and the J gene end by 6 bases; junction bases not matched to a gene: 7. The length of the CDR3 is 14 residues. This CDR3 reads CASSPREGGNEQFF. The CDR3 bases are TGTGCCAGCAGCCCTAGGGAGGGAGGCAATGAGCAGTTCTTC.

The genes are TRBV12-3 or TRBV12-4 and TRBJ2-6; perhaps TRBD2 as D (6 bases). The CDR3 runs 18 residues. The ends were cut back, 7 bases at V and 5 bases at J, with 24 bases in the middle. CDR3 sequence: CASTSAGGAYNWANVLTF. The CDR3 DNA sequence: TGTGCCAGCACCTCAGCGGGTGGAGCCTATAACTGGGCCAACGTCCTGACTTTC.

At least ten counts were recorded for this clonotype. As DNA, the CDR3 is TGTGCCAGCACCCCTAGCACAGATACGCAGTATTTT. It specifies CASTPSTDTQYF. The chain recombines TRBV6-1 with TRBJ2-3; D is undetermined. Looked up from germline, CDR1 is MNHNS and CDR2 is SASEGT. This CDR3 comprises 12 residues. Trimming took 7 bases from V and 0 from J, leaving 5 bases between them.

This clonotype was seen many times. V gene TRBV24-1 combines with J gene TRBJ2-1, with 9 bases aligning to TRBD1. The germline V gene has CDR1 KGHDR and CDR2 SFDVKD. The CDR3 has 15 residues. V shed 0 bases, J shed 8 bases, and the junction held 4 bases outside the gene matches. The CDR3: CATSDLGQGRHEQFF. The DNA for the CDR3 is TGTGCCACCAGTGATTTGGGACAGGGGCGTCATGAGCAGTTCTTC.

This clonotype was seen at least ten times. The genes are TRBV7-8 and TRBJ2-5; possible D gene TRBD1, 6 bases. The CDR3 has 15 residues. The V gene's germline CDR1 is SGHVS and CDR2 FQNEAQ. V was cut by 5 bases and J by 3 bases, with 16 bases left in between. The CDR3 sequence is CASSTYRVGEETQYF. The CDR3 coding sequence is TGTGCCAGCAGCACCTACAGGGTTGGGGAAGAGACCCAGTACTTC.

This clonotype was observed at least ten times. This chain joins TRBV2 and TRBJ2-5; D not resolved. In germline, CDR1 is SNHLY, CDR2 FYNNEI. This CDR3 contains 14 residues. V was trimmed by 3 bases and J by 0 bases, leaving 8 bases between them. CDR3 in amino acids: CASSERSYQETQYF. The DNA for the CDR3 is TGTGCCAGCAGTGAGCGGTCGTACCAAGAGACCCAGTACTTC.

This clonotype was detected only a few times. The V and J genes are TRBV19 and TRBJ2-3, with D unresolved. The germline V and J ends were trimmed by 8 bases and 5 bases, with 14 bases remaining between them. CDR3 length: 13 amino acids. From germline, CDR1 is LNHDA and CDR2 SQIVND (reference sequence). The CDR3 reads CASARRMGDTQYF. CDR3 nucleotide sequence: TGTGCCAGTGCCCGAAGGATGGGAGATACGCAGTATTTT.

The sample holds many counts of this clonotype. The rearrangement uses TRBV2 and TRBJ1-1; 8 nucleotides match TRBD1. Germline V gene sequence: CDR1 SNHLY, CDR2 FYNNEI. The CDR3 runs to 13 residues. Trimming at V came to 6 bases and at J to 12 bases, leaving 12 bases not matched to a gene. CDR3 in DNA: TGTGCCAGCAGGGAACCTCGGACAGGGTGGACTTTCTTT. It codes for CASREPRTGWTFF.

This clonotype was recorded many times. The chain couples TRBV2 to TRBJ2-7, with 12 bases that match TRBD2. Unmatched junction bases numbered 7, after V lost 4 bases and J lost 3 bases. CDR1 and CDR2 from the germline V gene are SNHLY and FYNNEI. The CDR3 has 16 amino acids. CDR3 region: CASSGLAGVMVYEQYF. CDR3 sequence (DNA): TGTGCCAGCAGTGGACTAGCGGGAGTGATGGTCTACGAGCAGTACTTC.

This clonotype was counted at least ten times. The chain links TRBV27 to TRBJ2-1; 11 nucleotides line up with TRBD2. Germline lookup yields CDR1 MNHEY and CDR2 SMNVEV (reference sequence). The J segment lost 4 bases and the V segment lost 6 bases, leaving 2 bases of the junction unmatched. The CDR3 is 14 residues long. Here the CDR3 DNA reads TGTGCCAGCAGGACTAGCGGGAATTACAATGAGCAGTTCTTC. It translates to CASRTSGNYNEQFF.

The chain recombines TRBV12-3 or TRBV12-4 with TRBJ1-6; a possible D gene is TRBD1 (6 bases). Deletions cut 3 bases from V and 8 bases from J, with 14 bases between. CDR3 length equals 15 residues. Here the CDR3 DNA reads TGTGCCAGCAGTTTTTCAACAGGGTCGGATTCACCCCTCCACTTT. Protein sequence: CASSFSTGSDSPLHF.

Many counts were recorded for this clonotype. The rearrangement uses TRBV28 and TRBJ1-1; 9 positions agree with TRBD1. Germline V gives CDR1 MDHEN, CDR2 SYDVKM. V was clipped by 6 bases and J by 5 bases; unmatched bases: 10. The length of the CDR3 is 15 residues. CDR3 in amino acids: CASSRSDRGGTEAFF. The CDR3 DNA reads as TGTGCCAGCAGCCGGTCGGACAGGGGAGGAACTGAAGCTTTCTTT. The full variable domain, in which reference TRBV28 and TRBJ1-1 provide the parts outside the CDR3, is DVKVTQSSRYLVKRTGEKVFLECVQDMDHENMFWYRQDPGLGLRLIYFSYDVKMKEKGDIPEGYSVSREKKERFSLILESASTNQTSMYLCASSRSDRGGTEAFFGQGTRLTVV.

This clonotype occurred many times. This chain links TRBV11-3 with TRBJ2-1, with 15 positions matching TRBD2. There are 18 residues in the CDR3. Germline-derived CDR1 and CDR2 are SGHNT and YENEEA. V trimming: 7 bases; J trimming: 5 bases; junction bases outside the gene matches: 12. The CDR3 loop reads CASKSLPGTSGRNNEQFF. CDR3 DNA sequence: TGTGCCAGCAAGTCCCTTCCCGGGACTAGCGGGAGGAACAATGAGCAGTTCTTC.

The genes are TRBV20-1 and TRBJ2-1; TRBD2 aligns across 9 bases. The CDR3 consists of 13 residues. The V segment lost 5 bases and the J segment 10 bases; nucleotides outside the gene matches: 9. Germline loops: CDR1 DFQATT, CDR2 SNEGSKA (reference sequence). CDR3 region: CSAAGTSSYEQFF. The CDR3 DNA reads TGCAGTGCTGCCGGGACTAGCAGCTACGAGCAGTTCTTC.

This clonotype was found a few times. The rearrangement uses TRBV5-4 and TRBJ1-1; TRBD1 agrees at 8 bases. Per germline, CDR1 SGHNT and CDR2 YYREEE (reference sequence). The CDR3 covers 15 residues. V lost 4 bases and J lost 1; bases outside the gene matches: 6. CDR3 in DNA: TGTGCCAGCAGCCCACCGACAGGGGAGAACACTGAAGCTTTCTTT. It translates to CASSPPTGENTEAFF.

In its sample, this clonotype was seen a few times. The chain recombines TRBV20-1 with TRBJ2-1, with 7 bases lining up with TRBD2. CDR1 and CDR2 from the germline V gene are DFQATT and SNEGSKA (reference sequence). This CDR3 region has 13 residues. The V and J ends lost 3 bases and 6 bases, in that order; junction bases with no gene match: 5. This chain's CDR3 is CSARWREFNEQFF. The CDR3 coding sequence is TGCAGTGCTAGGTGGCGGGAGTTCAATGAGCAGTTCTTC.

This clonotype was detected many times. The chain employs TRBV11-2 and TRBJ2-7; 8 bases are a match to TRBD1. This CDR3 region has 14 residues. The J segment lost 2 bases and the V segment lost 2 bases, leaving 2 bases of the junction unmatched. Germline loops: CDR1 SGHAT, CDR2 FQNNGV. CDR3 sequence reads: CASSLRRGPYEQYF. CDR3 bases: TGTGCCAGCAGCTTACGCAGGGGGCCCTACGAGCAGTACTTC.

This clonotype was counted a few times. The chain couples TRBV12-3 or TRBV12-4 to TRBJ1-2, with D maybe TRBD1 (6 bases). Trimming removed 4 bases at V and 6 bases at J, with 12 bases between. The CDR3 has 13 residues. In nucleotides, the CDR3 is TGTGCCAGCAGTTGGGCCAGGGGACATGGCTACACCTTC. The encoded protein is CASSWARGHGYTF.

This clonotype was found many times. The chain has TRBV3-1 and TRBJ2-7; no reliable D call. Germline V lookup: CDR1 LGHDT, CDR2 YNNKEL (reference sequence). The ends were cut back, 1 base at V and 3 bases at J, with 10 bases in the middle. CDR3 length equals 14 residues. In DNA, the CDR3 is TGTGCCAGCAGCCAAGGTGTCAGCCACTACGAGCAGTACTTC. Translated, it gives CASSQGVSHYEQYF.

This clonotype was observed many times. The V gene is TRBV7-8, the J gene TRBJ2-1; 8 bases line up with TRBD2. Germline V gene lookup returns CDR1 SGHVS and CDR2 FQNEAQ. The ends lost 8 bases at V and 8 bases at J; junction bases unmatched: 14. The CDR3 runs to 15 residues. CDR3 amino acids: CASGLAAGLVDEQFF. The CDR3 DNA follows: TGTGCCAGCGGACTAGCCGCGGGATTGGTGGATGAGCAGTTCTTC.

This clonotype was picked up many times. The V call is TRBV27, the J call TRBJ2-3; TRBD2 matches 11 bases. The V gene end was trimmed by 4 bases and the J gene end by 2 bases; junction bases not matched to a gene: 5. Per germline, CDR1 MNHEY and CDR2 SMNVEV (reference sequence). The CDR3 has 16 amino acids. CDR3 nucleotides: TGTGCCAGCAGTTCCAGACTAGCGGGGCCCACAGATACGCAGTATTTT. Translating it yields CASSSRLAGPTDTQYF.

This clonotype was found many times. The CDR3 here is CASSLPGTGPYEQYF. In DNA form, the CDR3 reads TGTGCCAGCAGTCTGCCCGGGACAGGGCCCTACGAGCAGTACTTC. The chain joins TRBV28 to TRBJ2-7; 9 bases map to TRBD1. Germline CDR1 MDHEN, CDR2 SYDVKM. The CDR3 contains 15 residues. The J segment lost 2 bases and the V segment lost 5 bases, leaving 7 bases of the junction unmatched.

This clonotype was found many times. The chain recombines TRBV9 with TRBJ2-5; 10 bases align to TRBD2. Germline V gives CDR1 SGDLS, CDR2 YYNGEE. The ends lost 0 bases at V and 5 bases at J; junction bases unmatched: 4. This CDR3 comprises 15 residues. CDR3 loop: CASSVAGTSAETQYF. Here the CDR3 DNA reads TGTGCCAGCAGCGTAGCTGGGACTAGCGCGGAGACCCAGTACTTC.

The table lists this clonotype with many counts. J is TRBJ2-7 and V is TRBV11-3; weak D call: TRBD2 (5 bases). Germline CDR1 is SGHNT and CDR2 is YENEEA. The CDR3 contains 14 residues. V shed 2 bases and J shed 5 bases, with 13 bases lying between them. CDR3 nucleotide sequence: TGTGCCAGCAGCTTATCACGGGGAATCGACGAGCAGTACTTC. The encoded protein is CASSLSRGIDEQYF.

This clonotype turned up a few times. The chain combines TRBV7-3 with TRBJ2-1, with D perhaps TRBD1 (6 bases). This CDR3 spans 16 amino acids. Germline assignment: CDR1 SGHTA and CDR2 FQGTGA. The V and J ends lost 4 bases and 2 bases respectively, with 15 bases between them. CDR3 bases: TGTGCCAGCAGCTCCCTTAGGGGGTTACCCTACAATGAGCAGTTCTTC. It yields the protein CASSSLRGLPYNEQFF.